Listed below are T cell receptor beta chains from one sample, sequenced in a study of blood T cell repertoires in COVID-19. Using immunoSEQ multiplex PCR, the repertoire was profiled, and TCRdb retains in-frame clones only, with some absent. The sample lists about 260,000 clones, about 80% occurring once. The sample was peripheral blood. The receptors here all came from a woman in her 50s who had recovered from COVID-19. The CDR3 runs from the conserved cysteine through the conserved F or W. The D gene is left open where the match is weak. Clone size is shown for a subset of rows, as once, few, many or a class of expanded clone.

TGTGCCAGCAGCTTAGGGACAGGGAGGGTAAATGGCTACACCTTC	CASSLGTGRVNGYTF	TRBD1	-	TRBV7-2	TRBJ1-2
TGTGCCAGCAGTCATTTGCGGGGGAATGAGCAGTTCTTC	CASSHLRGNEQFF	TRBD2	-	TRBV3-1/TRBV3-2	TRBJ2-1
TGCGCCAGCAGCCCGGGACAGGGTCTGAACACTGAAGCTTTCTTT	CASSPGQGLNTEAFF	TRBD1	-	TRBV5-1	TRBJ1-1
TGCGCCAGCAGCCGAGGGGACATATCGAACACTGAAGCTTTCTTT	CASSRGDISNTEAFF	-	once	TRBV4-3	TRBJ1-1
TGTGCCACCAGTGACACCCGGGTCGACAATGAGCAGTTCTTC	CATSDTRVDNEQFF	-	-	TRBV24-1	TRBJ2-1
TGTGCCAGCTCACCACCGGGACTAGCGGGAGGAATTGAGCAGTTCTTC	CASSPPGLAGGIEQFF	TRBD2	-	TRBV18	TRBJ2-1
TGTGCCAGCAGCTTAGAGGGACAGAACTACGAGCAGTACTTC	CASSLEGQNYEQYF	TRBD1	-	TRBV7-8	TRBJ2-7
TGTGCCATCAGCAACTACGACAGGGGGCCTGAAGCTTTCTTT	CAISNYDRGPEAFF	TRBD1	-	TRBV10-3	TRBJ1-1
TGTGCCAGCAGCTTAGAACAGACCGGGGAGCTGTTTTTT	CASSLEQTGELFF	-	-	TRBV7-9	TRBJ2-2
TGTGCCAGTAGTATCATGACAGGGGGGGATTATAGCAATCAGCCCCAGCATTTT	CASSIMTGGDYSNQPQHF	TRBD1	-	TRBV19	TRBJ1-5
TGTGCCAGCAGCCCGCGACTGCCATTGAAGAACACTGAAGCTTTCTTT	CASSPRLPLKNTEAFF	-	-	TRBV7-4	TRBJ1-1
TGTGCCAGCTCAAGGGGATATAATTCACCCCTCCACTTT	CASSRGYNSPLHF	-	-	TRBV27	TRBJ1-6
TGTGCCAGCAGCAACCCACCGGGGGAGGCGTCCTACGAGCAGTACTTC	CASSNPPGEASYEQYF	-	-	TRBV21-1	TRBJ2-7
TGTGCCAGCAGCCACGGACAGGGGCAGCAAGAGACCCAGTACTTC	CASSHGQGQQETQYF	TRBD1	-	TRBV7-6	TRBJ2-5
TGTGCCAGCAGCCTGGCTTCAGGGCGAACTAATGAAAAACTGTTTTTT	CASSLASGRTNEKLFF	-	once	TRBV9	TRBJ1-4
TGTGCCAGCTCACTTGTGGGAGGGCCCGGGGCCAACGTCCTGACTTTC	CASSLVGGPGANVLTF	TRBD2	-	TRBV18	TRBJ2-6
TGTGCCAGTAGGGCCCCGGGACAGGGGATGTACGAGCAGTACTTC	CASRAPGQGMYEQYF	TRBD1	-	TRBV19	TRBJ2-7
TGCGCCAGCAGCCAAGAGGGTAGCGGCCCGTCAGATACGCAGTATTTT	CASSQEGSGPSDTQYF	-	-	TRBV4-3	TRBJ2-3
TGTGCCAGCAGCTTCCAGGGACAGGGGAACACCGGGGAGCTGTTTTTT	CASSFQGQGNTGELFF	TRBD1	once	TRBV2	TRBJ2-2
TGCGCCAGCAGGGCCTACAGGGGGGGGACAACCTACGAGCAGTACTTC	CASRAYRGGTTYEQYF	-	-	TRBV10-1	TRBJ2-7
TGTGCCAGCAGTACCCTAAATGAGCAGTTCTTC	CASSTLNEQFF	-	-	TRBV28	TRBJ2-1
TGTGCCAGCCTTGCCGGGACTAGTGTTTTCCAAGATACGCAGTATTTT	CASLAGTSVFQDTQYF	TRBD2	-	TRBV6-6	TRBJ2-3
TGTGCCAGCAGCACACAGGGGGCCTACGAGCAGTACTTC	CASSTQGAYEQYF	TRBD1	-	TRBV5-4	TRBJ2-7
TGTGCCAGCAGCCATTCGAATTATAGGGGATCCCTTAGCGAGACCCAGTACTTC	CASSHSNYRGSLSETQYF	-	-	TRBV3-1/TRBV3-2	TRBJ2-5
TGTGCCAGCAGCTTAGGAGGGCTAGCGGGAACCTACTCCTACGAGCAGTACTTC	CASSLGGLAGTYSYEQYF	TRBD2	-	TRBV7-9	TRBJ2-7
TGTGCCAGCTCACCTAACGCAGCGACTCAAGAGACCCAGTACTTC	CASSPNAATQETQYF	-	-	TRBV18	TRBJ2-5
TGTGCCAGCAGCTTAGGTGGGACAGGGGGAAGCACTGAAGCTTTCTTT	CASSLGGTGGSTEAFF	TRBD1	-	TRBV5-4	TRBJ1-1
TGTGCCAGCAGCCAAGATCTTGACTCTCTATACGAGCAGTACTTC	CASSQDLDSLYEQYF	-	-	TRBV4-2	TRBJ2-7
TGTGCCAGCAGTTTTGGACAGGGAGGAAACACCATATATTTT	CASSFGQGGNTIYF	TRBD1	-	TRBV7-2	TRBJ1-3
TGTGCCAGCAGGGACAGGGACAATGAGCAGTTCTTC	CASRDRDNEQFF	TRBD1	-	TRBV11-1	TRBJ2-1
TGTGCCAGCAACGCGGGGACTAGCGGGAGCTACGAGCAGTACTTC	CASNAGTSGSYEQYF	TRBD2	many	TRBV28	TRBJ2-7
TGTGCCAGCTCACCCGTCAGGGGAGCGCTCGTCGAGCAGTACTTC	CASSPVRGALVEQYF	-	-	TRBV18	TRBJ2-7
TGTGCCAGTAGTACCGGGCCAGGGCCGAATCAGCCCCAGCATTTT	CASSTGPGPNQPQHF	-	-	TRBV19	TRBJ1-5
TGTGCCAGCCGACTAGCGGAGACCCAGTACTTC	CASRLAETQYF	TRBD2	once	TRBV7-9	TRBJ2-5
TGTGCCAGCAGGTGGGGGGATGGCTACACCTTC	CASRWGDGYTF	-	-	TRBV2	TRBJ1-2
TGTGCCAGCAGCGTAGCCAGAGGTAATGAAAAACTGTTTTTT	CASSVARGNEKLFF	-	few	TRBV9	TRBJ1-4
TGTGCCAGCAGTTTTGGAACAGGGTGGAACGAGCAGTACTTC	CASSFGTGWNEQYF	-	-	TRBV4-2	TRBJ2-7
TGTGCCAGCAGTTCAAATCTGGGTGTGATTCGGGGCGAGCAGTACTTC	CASSSNLGVIRGEQYF	-	-	TRBV6-2/TRBV6-3	TRBJ2-7
TGTGCCTGGAGTGTACGTTTAGCGGGAGGGAATGAGCAGTTCTTC	CAWSVRLAGGNEQFF	TRBD2	-	TRBV30	TRBJ2-1
TGTGCCAGCGGCGAGGGGGCATACTACGAGCAGTACTTC	CASGEGAYYEQYF	TRBD1	-	TRBV7-2	TRBJ2-7
TGCGCCAGCAGCTTGGATTCGGGACTAGCATACACCGGGGAGCTGTTTTTT	CASSLDSGLAYTGELFF	TRBD2	few	TRBV5-1	TRBJ2-2
TGTGCCGGGGCCCGGGACAGCGACACCGGGGAGCTGTTTTTT	CAGARDSDTGELFF	TRBD1	-	TRBV6-5	TRBJ2-2
TGTGCCAGCTCAACACAGGGAAATACGCAGTATTTT	CASSTQGNTQYF	-	-	TRBV19	TRBJ2-3
TGTGCCAGCAGCACTACGGGACAGGGAGGCCGCGAGCAGTACTTC	CASSTTGQGGREQYF	-	once	TRBV21-1	TRBJ2-7
TGTGCCAGCAGCCTCGGTCTGGGGGGAAGCTCCTACGAGCAGTACTTC	CASSLGLGGSSYEQYF	-	once	TRBV7-2	TRBJ2-7
TGCGCCAGCAGCTCGGGACAGACTAACTATGGCTACACCTTC	CASSSGQTNYGYTF	TRBD1	-	TRBV5-1	TRBJ1-2